What follows is one T cell receptor (beta chain) and its context. This sample is part of a study of blood T cell repertoires in COVID-19. Profiled with immunoSEQ multiplex PCR; TCRdb holds only in-frame clones, not every one. This sample has tens of thousands of clones, with around 88% found just once. The CDR3 covers 15 residues. The germline V gene has CDR1 LNHDA and CDR2 SQIVND (reference sequence). The V segment lost 5 bases and the J segment 7 bases; nucleotides outside the gene matches: 7. This TCR derives from a man between 60 and 75 years old with acute or convalescent COVID-19. Sequencing was done on a sample of peripheral blood. V gene TRBV19 combines with J gene TRBJ2-5; 13 bases are a match to TRBD2. The CDR3 reads CASSLLAGGPGTQYF. The CDR3 DNA is TGTGCCAGTAGTTTACTAGCGGGAGGGCCGGGGACCCAGTACTTC.